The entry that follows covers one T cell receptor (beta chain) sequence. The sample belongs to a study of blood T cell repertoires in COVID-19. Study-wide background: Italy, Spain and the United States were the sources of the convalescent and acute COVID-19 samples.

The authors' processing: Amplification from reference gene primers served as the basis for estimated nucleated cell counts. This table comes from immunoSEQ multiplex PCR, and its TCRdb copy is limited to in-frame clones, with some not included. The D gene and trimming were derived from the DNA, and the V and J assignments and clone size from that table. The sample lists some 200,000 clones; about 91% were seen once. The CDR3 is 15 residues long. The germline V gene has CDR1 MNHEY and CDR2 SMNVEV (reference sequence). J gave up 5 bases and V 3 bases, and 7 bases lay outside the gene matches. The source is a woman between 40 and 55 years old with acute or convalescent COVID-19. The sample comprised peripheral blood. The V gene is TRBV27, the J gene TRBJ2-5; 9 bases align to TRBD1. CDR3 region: CASSLGTGGVETQYF. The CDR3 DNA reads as TGTGCCAGCAGTTTGGGAACAGGGGGCGTGGAGACCCAGTACTTC.